The 8 T cell receptor beta chains in this list originate from one sample, sequenced in a study of blood T cell repertoires in COVID-19 (dated by TCRdb to the early 2020s). Library preparation employed the immunoSEQ multiplex PCR assay. TCRdb's version of the immuneACCESS table is confined to in-frame rearrangements and falls short of the full clone set. An unresolved V gene accounts for under half of the shortfall where checked; the remainder is of unknown origin. Counted in this sample were around 150,000 clones; roughly 89% of them appeared once. The top ten clonotypes cover roughly 4% of the sample. The specimen sequenced was peripheral blood. These receptors all stem from a woman between 35 and 50 years old with acute or convalescent COVID-19.

The genes are TRBV10-1 and TRBJ2-1; 7 nucleotides align to TRBD2. The CDR3 is 17 amino acids. CDR1 and CDR2 (germline): WNHNN, SYGVQD (reference sequence). Trimming cost V 6 bases and J 8 bases; bases outside gene matches: 19. Here the CDR3 DNA reads TGCGCCAGCAGCGATATTGAGCTAGCGGAGATCTCGGATGAGCAGTTCTTC. As protein: CASSDIELAEISDEQFF.

The chain is built from TRBV6-5 and TRBJ2-2; D might be TRBD2 (7 bases). This CDR3 has 15 amino acids. The germline V gene encodes CDR1 MNHEY and CDR2 SVGAGI. V was trimmed by 7 bases and J by 0 bases, leaving 12 bases between them. The CDR3, as DNA: TGTGCCAGCAAGGGGGGGGTCACGAACACCGGGGAGCTGTTTTTT. This codes for CASKGGVTNTGELFF.

The chain links TRBV4-1 to TRBJ2-7; 7 positions match TRBD2. Germline CDR1 MGHRA, CDR2 YSYEKL. V shed 1 base, J shed 3 bases, and the junction held 3 bases outside the gene matches. The CDR3 loop spans 14 amino acids. CDR3 DNA sequence: TGCGCCAGCAGCCAAGGTGGGACTAACTACGAGCAGTACTTC. Its protein is CASSQGGTNYEQYF.

The chain carries TRBV5-1 and TRBJ1-1; no definite D call. The CDR3 has 18 amino acids. Per the germline V gene, CDR1 is SGHRS and CDR2 is YFSETQ. V was cut by 10 bases and J by 3 bases, with 31 bases left in between. The CDR3 DNA follows: TGCGCCTCTACGCCTGGACCGGGATCTTTCCCAGTTCACACTGAAGCTTTCTTT. The encoded protein is CASTPGPGSFPVHTEAFF.

The J gene is TRBJ1-2, the V gene TRBV19; D gene uncertain. Germline V gives CDR1 LNHDA, CDR2 SQIVND (reference sequence). The CDR3 is made up of 15 amino acids. V lost 5 bases to trimming and J lost 4 bases, with 17 bases between them. For the CDR3, the DNA is TGTGCCAGTAGTTCCCGGGTCCCCAACGGCTATGGCTACACCTTC. It codes for CASSSRVPNGYGYTF.

In its sample, this clone was seen a few times. This chain connects TRBV19 to TRBJ2-1, with D perhaps matching TRBD1 (6 bases). The CDR3 runs to 14 residues. Germline V gene sequence: CDR1 LNHDA, CDR2 SQIVND (reference sequence). Deletions cut 4 bases from V and 7 bases from J, with 14 bases between. As DNA, the CDR3 is TGTGCCAGTAGTACCTCCGGGACAAGGAATGAGCAGTTCTTC. Its protein product is CASSTSGTRNEQFF.

The V call is TRBV7-3, the J call TRBJ1-3; 9 nucleotides line up with TRBD1. Germline loops: CDR1 SGHTA, CDR2 FQGTGA. V lost 1 base and J lost 7; bases outside the gene matches: 2. This CDR3 comprises 14 residues. DNA of the CDR3: TGTGCCAGCAGCTTAATGGGACAGGGCAACACCATATATTTT. Translated: CASSLMGQGNTIYF.

The chain combines TRBV6-5 with TRBJ1-2; the D is unclear. This CDR3 is built from 13 residues. Germline V gene sequence: CDR1 MNHEY, CDR2 SVGAGI. Trimming removed 2 bases from V and 3 bases from J, with 7 bases in between. CDR3 loop: CASSYESYYGYTF. Here the CDR3 DNA reads TGTGCCAGCAGTTACGAGTCTTACTATGGCTACACCTTC.